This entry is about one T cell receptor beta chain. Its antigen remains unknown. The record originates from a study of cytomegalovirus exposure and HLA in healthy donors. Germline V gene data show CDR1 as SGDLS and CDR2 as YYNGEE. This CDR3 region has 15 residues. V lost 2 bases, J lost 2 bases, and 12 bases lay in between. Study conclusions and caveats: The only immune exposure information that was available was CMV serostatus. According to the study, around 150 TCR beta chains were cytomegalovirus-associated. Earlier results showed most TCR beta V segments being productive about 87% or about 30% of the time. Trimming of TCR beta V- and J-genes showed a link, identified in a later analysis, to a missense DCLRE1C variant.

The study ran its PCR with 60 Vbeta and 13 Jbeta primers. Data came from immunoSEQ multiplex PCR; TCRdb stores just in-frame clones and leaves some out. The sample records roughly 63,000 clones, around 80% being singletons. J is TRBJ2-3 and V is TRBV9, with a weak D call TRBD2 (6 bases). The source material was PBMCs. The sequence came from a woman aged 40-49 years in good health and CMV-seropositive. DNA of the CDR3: TGTGCCAGCAGCGTCCAAGCGGGCCCCACAGATACGCAGTATTTT. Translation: CASSVQAGPTDTQYF.